A selection of T cell receptor beta chains follows, all from one sample in a study of cytomegalovirus exposure and HLA in healthy donors. Sequencing was performed with immunoSEQ multiplex PCR; in TCRdb, only in-frame clones are kept and a portion is missing. The listing contains some 200,000 clones. The sample taken for sequencing was PBMCs. Source of these receptors: a boy between 5 and 17 years old in good health and CMV-seronegative. Both conserved end residues are part of each CDR3. D genes are given only for firm matches.

>-|TRBJ1-1|TRBV28
CASTTGPLGAFF
TGTGCCAGCACCACGGGTCCTTTGGGAGCTTTCTTT
>-|TRBJ2-7|TRBV11-2
CASSLGLGINYEQYF
TGTGCCAGCAGCTTGGGGCTGGGGATCAACTACGAGCAGTACTTC
>TRBD1|TRBJ1-2|TRBV4-1
CASSQGITGGYGYTF
TGCGCCAGCAGCCAAGGTATTACAGGGGGCTATGGCTACACCTTC
>TRBD1|TRBJ2-7|TRBV9
CASSVGTGNYEQYF
TGTGCCAGCAGCGTCGGGACAGGGAACTACGAGCAGTACTTC
>-|TRBJ2-2|TRBV13
CASSLERPGAGELFF
TGTGCCAGCAGCTTAGAACGCCCGGGAGCCGGGGAGCTGTTTTTT
>TRBD1|TRBJ1-2|TRBV9
CASSGQGANYGYTF
TGTGCCAGCAGCGGCCAGGGGGCCAACTATGGCTACACCTTC
>-|TRBJ1-4|TRBV6-5
CASSAAAGKLFF
TGTGCCAGCAGTGCGGCGGCGGGAAAACTGTTTTTT
>TRBD1|TRBJ2-5|TRBV15
CATSSGTTGGRETQYF
TGTGCCACCAGCAGCGGAACGACAGGGGGAAGGGAGACCCAGTACTTC
>TRBD2|TRBJ2-1|TRBV5-4
CASSFVRRGGIDEQFF
TGTGCCAGCAGCTTTGTGCGGCGGGGGGGCATCGATGAGCAGTTCTTC
>TRBD1|TRBJ1-6|TRBV11-2
CASTQGTGTGGHSPLHF
TGTGCCAGCACCCAAGGGACGGGGACAGGGGGCCATTCACCCCTCCACTTT
>TRBD1|TRBJ2-7|TRBV25-1
CASRGQGNPYEQYF
TGTGCCAGCAGAGGACAGGGGAATCCCTACGAGCAGTACTTC
>-|TRBJ2-7|TRBV5-1
CASSPPWDYEQYF
TGCGCCAGCAGCCCCCCTTGGGACTACGAGCAGTACTTC
>TRBD1|TRBJ1-1|TRBV6-5
CASSPGQGIYTEAFF
TGTGCCAGCAGTCCCGGACAGGGGATTTACACTGAAGCTTTCTTT
>-|TRBJ1-1|TRBV14
CASSQGRPPGTEAFF
TGTGCCAGCAGCCAAGGCCGGCCCCCCGGGACTGAAGCTTTCTTT
>-|TRBJ1-5|TRBV5-1
CASRKGGNQPQHF
TGCGCCAGCAGAAAAGGGGGTAATCAGCCCCAGCATTTT
>-|TRBJ2-6|TRBV19
CASSVTRGGANVLTF
TGTGCCAGTAGCGTCACCCGAGGTGGGGCCAACGTCCTGACTTTC
>TRBD1|TRBJ2-5|TRBV7-6
CATSGQQETQYF
TGTGCCACCTCGGGACAGCAAGAGACCCAGTACTTC
>-|TRBJ1-2|TRBV7-2
CASSLELGAGLNYGYTF
TGTGCCAGCAGCTTAGAGTTGGGGGCAGGCCTTAACTATGGCTACACCTTC
>TRBD1|TRBJ1-1|TRBV10-3
CAISEPGQVNTEAFF
TGTGCCATCAGTGAGCCGGGACAGGTGAACACTGAAGCTTTCTTT
>-|TRBJ2-1|TRBV21-1
CASSKVGQSYNEQFF
TGTGCCAGCAGCAAGGTGGGACAGTCCTACAATGAGCAGTTCTTC
>TRBD1|TRBJ1-2|TRBV13
CASSPNRGEGYGYTF
TGTGCCAGCAGCCCCAACAGGGGAGAGGGGTATGGCTACACCTTC
>TRBD2|TRBJ2-3|TRBV5-4
CASSLPALAGGSTDTQYF
TGTGCCAGCAGCTTGCCCGCACTAGCGGGGGGTAGCACAGATACGCAGTATTTT
>-|TRBJ2-7|TRBV4-1
CASSQGGTGHEQYF
TGCGCCAGCAGCCAAGGTGGAACAGGGCACGAGCAGTACTTC
>-|TRBJ2-7|TRBV14
CASSQAVAGFYEQYF
TGTGCCAGCAGCCAAGCGGTTGCCGGGTTCTACGAGCAGTACTTC
>-|TRBJ1-2|TRBV5-6
CASSYTEYGYTF
TGTGCCAGCAGCTATACGGAGTATGGCTACACCTTC
>-|TRBJ1-2|TRBV5-6
CASSLTVPTGYTF
TGTGCCAGCAGCCTTACCGTACCTACGGGCTACACCTTC
>-|TRBJ1-1|TRBV5-4
CASSRDSSNTEAFF
TGTGCCAGCAGCCGGGACTCTTCGAACACTGAAGCTTTCTTT
>TRBD2|TRBJ2-1|TRBV4-1
CASSQTPTSGGANEQFF
TGCGCCAGCAGCCAGACCCCGACTAGCGGGGGGGCGAATGAGCAGTTCTTC
>-|TRBJ2-1|TRBV15
CATSRAGGLVEQFF
TGTGCCACCAGCAGAGCGGGGGGCCTCGTGGAGCAGTTCTTC
>TRBD1|TRBJ1-1|TRBV15
CATSSGDRPRGLAFF
TGTGCCACCAGCAGTGGGGACAGGCCGAGAGGGCTAGCTTTCTTT
>-|TRBJ1-2|TRBV18
CASSPGMEAPQSGYTF
TGTGCCAGCTCACCAGGTATGGAGGCGCCCCAGAGTGGCTACACCTTC
>TRBD2|TRBJ2-7|TRBV27
CASSLRLAGPVEQYF
TGTGCCAGCAGTTTACGACTAGCGGGGCCCGTAGAGCAGTACTTC
>-|TRBJ2-7|TRBV5-1
CASSEEGTTTYEQYF
TGCGCCAGCAGTGAGGAGGGAACGACGACCTACGAGCAGTACTTC
>-|TRBJ1-5|TRBV6-1
CASTLLPGDQPQHF
TGTGCCAGCACTTTGTTACCAGGGGATCAGCCCCAGCATTTT
>TRBD2|TRBJ2-1|TRBV4-1
CASSQENIRGGQYNEQFF
TGCGCCAGCAGCCAAGAGAACATCCGGGGGGGCCAATACAATGAGCAGTTCTTC
>-|TRBJ1-6|TRBV21-1
CASSKVFGENSPLHF
TGTGCCAGCAGCAAAGTTTTCGGGGAGAATTCACCCCTCCACTTT
>TRBD2|TRBJ2-3|TRBV6-1
CASRAGTSGTDTQYF
TGTGCCAGCAGGGCCGGGACTAGCGGCACAGATACGCAGTATTTT
>TRBD1|TRBJ1-4|TRBV7-9
CASSFDRATTNEKLFF
TGTGCCAGCAGCTTCGACAGGGCGACAACTAATGAAAAACTGTTTTTT
>-|TRBJ1-3|TRBV5-1
CASRNSGAGNTIYF
TGCGCCAGCAGGAACTCAGGGGCTGGAAACACCATATATTTT
>TRBD1|TRBJ1-1|TRBV29-1
CSVDSLAGGIPEAFF
TGCAGCGTTGATTCTCTCGCAGGGGGCATCCCTGAAGCTTTCTTT
>TRBD2|TRBJ2-3|TRBV5-4
CASRFREGTDTQYF
TGTGCCAGCAGATTCAGGGAGGGAACAGATACGCAGTATTTT
>-|TRBJ1-3|TRBV21-1
CASRRVNTIYF
TGTGCCAGCAGGAGGGTAAACACCATATATTTT
>-|TRBJ1-2|TRBV9
CASSALAESFGYTF
TGTGCCAGCAGCGCTCTGGCGGAGTCCTTTGGCTACACCTTC
>TRBD2|TRBJ2-1|TRBV5-6
CASSPRGSGGWREQFF
TGTGCCAGCAGCCCCCGGGGCAGCGGGGGTTGGCGGGAGCAGTTCTTC
>-|TRBJ2-7|TRBV15
CATSRVGTGEYEQYF
TGTGCCACCAGCAGAGTAGGGACGGGGGAATACGAGCAGTACTTC